Included here is one TCR beta chain sequence, with context. The data stem from a study of PD-L1 blockade in urothelial cancer. Study in general: Most of the 29 patients were men who had bladder-origin urothelial cancer. Blood samples had a median of 141,255 T cells.

This table comes from immunoSEQ multiplex PCR, and its TCRdb copy is limited to in-frame clones, with some not included. The data show some 19,000 clones, 90% seen once. Each patient's cancer was a locally advanced or metastatic urothelial carcinoma. This clonotype was obtained from a woman aged 55-70 years with urothelial cancer. The sequencing used PBMCs, collected around atezolizumab (anti-PD-L1) treatment.

This CDR3 is CASSATGGTEAFF. CDR3 bases: TGTGCCAGTAGTGCGACAGGGGGCACTGAAGCTTTCTTT. The rearrangement uses TRBV19 and TRBJ1-1, with 9 bases fitting TRBD1. This CDR3 is built from 13 residues. The V gene end was trimmed by 5 bases and the J gene end by 4 bases; junction bases not matched to a gene: 2. Germline CDR1 LNHDA, CDR2 SQIVND (reference sequence).